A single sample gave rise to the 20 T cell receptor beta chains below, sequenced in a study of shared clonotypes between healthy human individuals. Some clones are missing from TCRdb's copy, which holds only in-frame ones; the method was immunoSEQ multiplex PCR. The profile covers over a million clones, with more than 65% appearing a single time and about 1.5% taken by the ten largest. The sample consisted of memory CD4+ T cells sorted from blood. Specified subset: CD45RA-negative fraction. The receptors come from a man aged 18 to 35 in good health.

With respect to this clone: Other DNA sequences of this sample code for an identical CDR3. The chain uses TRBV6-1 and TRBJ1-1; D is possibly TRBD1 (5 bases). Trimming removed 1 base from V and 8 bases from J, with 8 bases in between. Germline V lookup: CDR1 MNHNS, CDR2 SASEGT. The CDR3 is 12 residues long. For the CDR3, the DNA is TGTGCCAGCAGTGAAGTGTGGACAGAAGCTTTCTTT. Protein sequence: CASSEVWTEAFF.

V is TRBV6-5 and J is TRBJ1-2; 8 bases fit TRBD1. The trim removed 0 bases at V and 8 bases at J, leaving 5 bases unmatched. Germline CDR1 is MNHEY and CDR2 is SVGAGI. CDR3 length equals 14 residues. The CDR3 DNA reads TGTGCCAGCAGTTACTCCGGACAGGGCGAAGGCTACACCTTC. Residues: CASSYSGQGEGYTF.

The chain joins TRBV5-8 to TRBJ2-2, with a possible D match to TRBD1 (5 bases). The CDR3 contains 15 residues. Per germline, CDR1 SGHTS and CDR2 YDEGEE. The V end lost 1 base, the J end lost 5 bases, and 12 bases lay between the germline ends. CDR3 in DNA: TGTGCCAGCAGCTTGCAGGGTCTGGTGACCGGGGAGCTGTTTTTT. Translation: CASSLQGLVTGELFF.

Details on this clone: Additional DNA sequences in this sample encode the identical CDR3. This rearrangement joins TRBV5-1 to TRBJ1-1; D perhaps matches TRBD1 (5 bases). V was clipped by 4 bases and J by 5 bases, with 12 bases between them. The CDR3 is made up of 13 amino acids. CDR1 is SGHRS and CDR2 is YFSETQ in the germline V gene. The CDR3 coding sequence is TGCGCCAGCAGCCTAGGCGGGACGACTGAAGCTTTCTTT. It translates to CASSLGGTTEAFF.

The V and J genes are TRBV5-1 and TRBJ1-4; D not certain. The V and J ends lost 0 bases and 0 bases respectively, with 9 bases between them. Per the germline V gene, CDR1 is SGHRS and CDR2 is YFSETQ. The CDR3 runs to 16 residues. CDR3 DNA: TGCGCCAGCAGCTTGGGAAACAGTGCAACTAATGAAAAACTGTTTTTT. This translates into CASSLGNSATNEKLFF.

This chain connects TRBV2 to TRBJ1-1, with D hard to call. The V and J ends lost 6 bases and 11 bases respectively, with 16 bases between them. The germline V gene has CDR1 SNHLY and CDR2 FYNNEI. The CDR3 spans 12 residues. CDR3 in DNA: TGTGCCAGCAGCGAGGGTGGTGGCGGGGCTTTCTTT. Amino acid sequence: CASSEGGGGAFF.

The CDR3 loop reads CASLRDSSGNTIYF. The CDR3 DNA sequence: TGTGCCAGCCTGCGGGACAGCTCTGGAAACACCATATATTTT. This rearrangement joins TRBV2 to TRBJ1-3; 7 bases are shared with TRBD1. CDR3 length: 14 amino acids. CDR1 is SNHLY and CDR2 is FYNNEI in the germline V gene. The V and J ends lost 8 bases and 0 bases, in that order; junction bases with no gene match: 4.

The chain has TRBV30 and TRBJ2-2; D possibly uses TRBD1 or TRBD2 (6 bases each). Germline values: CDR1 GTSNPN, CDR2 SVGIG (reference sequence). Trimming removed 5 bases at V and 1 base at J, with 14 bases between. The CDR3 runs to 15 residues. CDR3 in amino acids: CAWHRGTQNTGELFF. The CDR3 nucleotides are TGTGCCTGGCATCGCGGGACACAGAACACCGGGGAGCTGTTTTTT.

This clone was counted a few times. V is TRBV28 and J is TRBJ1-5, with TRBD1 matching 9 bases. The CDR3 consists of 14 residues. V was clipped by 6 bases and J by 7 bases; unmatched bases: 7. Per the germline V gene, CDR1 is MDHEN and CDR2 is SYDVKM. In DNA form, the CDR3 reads TGTGCCAGCAGCACAGGGGGCCTAGAGCAGCCCCAGCATTTT. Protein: CASSTGGLEQPQHF.

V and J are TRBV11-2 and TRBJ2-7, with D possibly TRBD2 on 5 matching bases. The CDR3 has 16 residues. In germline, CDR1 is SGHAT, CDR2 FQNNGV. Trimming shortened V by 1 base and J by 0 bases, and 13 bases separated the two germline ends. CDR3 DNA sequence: TGTGCCAGCAGCTTAGGGTGGGGTGGGAGCTCCTACGAGCAGTACTTC. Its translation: CASSLGWGGSSYEQYF.

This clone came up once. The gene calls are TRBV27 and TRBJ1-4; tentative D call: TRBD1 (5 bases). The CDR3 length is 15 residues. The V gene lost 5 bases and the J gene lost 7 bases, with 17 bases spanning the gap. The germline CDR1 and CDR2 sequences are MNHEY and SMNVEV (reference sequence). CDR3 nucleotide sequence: TGTGCCAGCAGTCTAGTGGGGGGGATGGGTGAAAAACTGTTTTTT. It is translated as CASSLVGGMGEKLFF.

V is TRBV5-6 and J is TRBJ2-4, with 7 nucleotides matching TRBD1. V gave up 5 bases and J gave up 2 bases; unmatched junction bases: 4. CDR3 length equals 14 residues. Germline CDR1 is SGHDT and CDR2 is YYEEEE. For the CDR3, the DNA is TGTGCCAGCAGTAAACAGGGGACCAAAAACATTCAGTACTTC. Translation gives CASSKQGTKNIQYF. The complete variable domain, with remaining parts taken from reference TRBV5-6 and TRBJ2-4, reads DAGVTQSPTHLIKTRGQQVTLRCSPKSGHDTVSWYQQALGQGPQFIFQYYEEEERQRGNFPDRFSGHQFPNYSSELNVNALLLGDSALYLCASSKQGTKNIQYFGAGTRLSVL.

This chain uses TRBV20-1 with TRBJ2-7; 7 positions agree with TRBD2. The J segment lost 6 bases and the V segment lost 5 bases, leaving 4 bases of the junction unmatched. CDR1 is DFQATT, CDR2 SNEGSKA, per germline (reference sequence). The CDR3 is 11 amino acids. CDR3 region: CSASGGSEQYF. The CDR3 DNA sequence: TGCAGTGCTTCCGGGGGGTCCGAGCAGTACTTC.

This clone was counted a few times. The CDR3 DNA reads as TGTGCCAGCAGCCCCCCTGGAGTCTTCTCTGGAAACACCATATATTTT. Residues: CASSPPGVFSGNTIYF. V and J are TRBV13 and TRBJ1-3; D uncertain. Germline values: CDR1 PRHDT, CDR2 FYEKMQ (reference sequence). The CDR3 covers 16 residues. V was cut by 5 bases and J by 0 bases, with 14 bases left in between.

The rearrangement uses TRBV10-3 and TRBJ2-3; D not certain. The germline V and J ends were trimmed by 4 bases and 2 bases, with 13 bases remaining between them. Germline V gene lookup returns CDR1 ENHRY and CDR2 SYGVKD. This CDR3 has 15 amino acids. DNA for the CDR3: TGTGCCATCAGTGCCAATCTAGGAACCACAGATACGCAGTATTTT. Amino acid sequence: CAISANLGTTDTQYF.

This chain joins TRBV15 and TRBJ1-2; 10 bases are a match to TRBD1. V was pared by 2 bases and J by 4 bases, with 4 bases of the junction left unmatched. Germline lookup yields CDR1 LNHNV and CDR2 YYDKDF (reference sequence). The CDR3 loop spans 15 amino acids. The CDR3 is CATSRRDRGSYGYTF. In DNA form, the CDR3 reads TGTGCCACCAGCAGAAGGGACAGGGGCAGCTATGGCTACACCTTC.

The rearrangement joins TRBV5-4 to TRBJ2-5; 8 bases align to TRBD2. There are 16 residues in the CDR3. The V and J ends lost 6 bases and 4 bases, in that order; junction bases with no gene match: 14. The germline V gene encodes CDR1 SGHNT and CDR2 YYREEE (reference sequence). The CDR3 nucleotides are TGTGCCAGCACCTCCCGTGGAGCGGGAGTTGGAGAGACCCAGTACTTC. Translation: CASTSRGAGVGETQYF. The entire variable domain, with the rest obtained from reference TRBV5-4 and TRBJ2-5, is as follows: ETGVTQSPTHLIKTRGQQVTLRCSSQSGHNTVSWYQQALGQGPQFIFQYYREEENGRGNFPPRFSGLQFPNYSSELNVNALELDDSALYLCASTSRGAGVGETQYFGPGTRLLVL.

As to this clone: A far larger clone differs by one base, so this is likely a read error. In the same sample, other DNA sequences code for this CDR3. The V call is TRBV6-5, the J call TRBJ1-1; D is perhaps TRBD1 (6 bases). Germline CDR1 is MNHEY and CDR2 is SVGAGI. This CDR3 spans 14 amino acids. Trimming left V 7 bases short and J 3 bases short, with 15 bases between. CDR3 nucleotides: TGTGCCAGCATCCTCCGAGGGGGGGACACTGAAGCTTTCTTT. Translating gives CASILRGGDTEAFF.

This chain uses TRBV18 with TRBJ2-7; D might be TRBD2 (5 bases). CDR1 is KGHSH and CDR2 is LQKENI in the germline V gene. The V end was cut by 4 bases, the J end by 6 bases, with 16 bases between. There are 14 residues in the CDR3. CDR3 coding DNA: TGTGCCAGCTCACTGCGGGCCTCGGTCCTCGAGCAGTACTTC. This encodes CASSLRASVLEQYF. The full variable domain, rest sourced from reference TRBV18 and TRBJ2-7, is NAGVMQNPRHLVRRRGQEARLRCSPMKGHSHVYWYRQLPEEGLKFMVYLQKENIIDESGMPKERFSAEFPKEGPSILRIQQVVRGDSAAYFCASSLRASVLEQYFGPGTRLTVT.

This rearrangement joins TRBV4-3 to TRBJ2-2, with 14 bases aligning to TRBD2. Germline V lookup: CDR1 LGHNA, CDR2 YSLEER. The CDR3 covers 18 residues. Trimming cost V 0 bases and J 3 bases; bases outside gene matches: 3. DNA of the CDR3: TGCGCCAGCAGCCAAGAGACTAGCGGGAGGGTCTACACCGGGGAGCTGTTTTTT. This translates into CASSQETSGRVYTGELFF.